A single sample is the source of the 27 T cell receptor beta chains below, sequenced in a study of blood T cell repertoires in COVID-19. Assay used: immunoSEQ multiplex PCR; TCRdb lists only in-frame clones, some missing. The table has about 220,000 clones, 86% seen once; the top ten hold 9.5% to 13%. The sample comprised peripheral blood. These receptors originate from a woman between 45 and 65 years old with COVID-19, enrolled during active disease.

This sequence joins TRBV10-2 and TRBJ1-1; maybe TRBD1 (5 bases). Per germline, CDR1 WSHSY and CDR2 SAAADI. Trimming shortened V by 5 bases and J by 6 bases, and 10 bases separated the two germline ends. The CDR3 runs to 12 residues. CDR3 loop: CASSLRAAEAFF. CDR3 nucleotides: TGCGCCAGCAGTCTCAGGGCTGCTGAAGCTTTCTTT.

The chain links TRBV24-1 to TRBJ2-7, with D unclear. Deletions cut 12 bases from V and 4 bases from J, with 9 bases between. The CDR3 runs 10 residues. Germline V lookup: CDR1 KGHDR, CDR2 SFDVKD. The CDR3 reads CASQTYEQYF. The CDR3 DNA sequence: TGTGCCTCCCAGACTTACGAGCAGTACTTC.

This chain joins TRBV5-4 and TRBJ2-5; 8 positions agree with TRBD2. CDR1 is SGHNT and CDR2 is YYREEE in the germline V gene (reference sequence). V lost 2 bases to trimming and J lost 5 bases; unmatched junction nucleotides: 8. There are 15 residues in the CDR3. CDR3 DNA: TGTGCCAGCAGCTTCCCGGGGGGGCGTCAGGAGACCCAGTACTTC. Its protein is CASSFPGGRQETQYF.

J is TRBJ1-6 and V is TRBV6-5, with TRBD1 matching 8 bases. Per the germline V gene, CDR1 is MNHEY and CDR2 is SVGAGI. The CDR3 has 15 residues. V shed 5 bases and J 10 bases; nucleotides not matched to a gene: 10. DNA for the CDR3: TGTGCCAGCAGTAAGGGAGGGACAGGTAACTCACCCCTCCACTTT. It yields the protein CASSKGGTGNSPLHF.

V usage is TRBV10-2 and J usage is TRBJ1-4, with D perhaps TRBD1 (5 bases). The CDR3 consists of 12 residues. Trimming removed 5 bases at V and 7 bases at J, with 8 bases between. Germline V gives CDR1 WSHSY, CDR2 SAAADI. In nucleotides, the CDR3 is TGCGCCAGCAGTATTACAGGTGAAAAACTGTTTTTT. This translates into CASSITGEKLFF.

This chain joins TRBV19 and TRBJ2-2; TRBD2 agrees at 16 bases. The ends lost 7 bases at V and 7 bases at J; junction bases unmatched: 15. CDR1 and CDR2 (germline): LNHDA, SQIVND (reference sequence). The CDR3 loop spans 19 amino acids. The CDR3 DNA is TGTGCCAGTACCCCGGGACTAGCGGGGGGGCGACTTGATAACGGGGAGCTGTTTTTT. This gives the protein CASTPGLAGGRLDNGELFF.

This sequence joins TRBV7-6 and TRBJ2-7; 9 bases align to TRBD1. Looked up from germline, CDR1 is SGHVS and CDR2 is FNYEAQ. The ends lost 3 bases at V and 1 base at J; junction bases unmatched: 4. This CDR3 region has 15 residues. CDR3 amino acids: CASSLGQGPSYEQYV. The CDR3 DNA sequence: TGTGCCAGCAGCTTGGGACAGGGCCCTTCCTACGAGCAGTACGTC.

The genes are TRBV2 and TRBJ2-1; a possible D gene is TRBD2 (7 bases). Germline values: CDR1 SNHLY, CDR2 FYNNEI. This CDR3 is built from 14 residues. The V and J ends lost 7 bases and 2 bases respectively, with 12 bases between them. CDR3 protein: CASNGGGPYNEQFF. The CDR3 bases are TGTGCCAGCAACGGCGGGGGCCCCTACAATGAGCAGTTCTTC. Combining the CDR3 with reference TRBV2 and TRBJ2-1 gives the whole variable domain EPEVTQTPSHQVTQMGQEVILRCVPISNHLYFYWYRQILGQKVEFLVSFYNNEISEKSEIFDDQFSVERPDGSNFTLKIRSTKLEDSAMYFCASNGGGPYNEQFFGPGTRLTVL.

The chain has TRBV6-6 and TRBJ2-5; 9 nucleotides agree with TRBD1. Germline V gene data show CDR1 as MNHNY and CDR2 as SVGAGI (reference sequence). The CDR3 has 14 residues. With V trimmed by 5 bases and J by 5 bases, 6 bases remained unmatched. The CDR3: CASSGTGNLETQYF. Written as DNA, the CDR3 is TGTGCCAGCAGTGGGACAGGGAATTTGGAGACCCAGTACTTC.

This clone was recorded once. The V gene is TRBV9, the J gene TRBJ2-2, with 8 bases matching TRBD1. The CDR3 extends over 15 amino acids. V shed 2 bases and J 9 bases; nucleotides not matched to a gene: 9. Germline CDR1 and CDR2: SGDLS and YYNGEE. CDR3 sequence (DNA): TGTGCCAGCAGCGTCCGGACAGGGTTAGCGAGGGAGCTGTTTTTT. Protein sequence: CASSVRTGLARELFF.

The chain combines TRBV14 with TRBJ2-5; D uncertain. Trimming stripped 4 bases from V and 2 bases from J, with 14 bases between. The CDR3 consists of 15 residues. CDR1 is SGHDN, CDR2 FVKESK, per germline. The CDR3 protein is CASSRGVRQQETQYF. The CDR3 coding sequence is TGTGCCAGCAGCCGAGGAGTGAGGCAGCAAGAGACCCAGTACTTC. Variable domain in full (rest from reference TRBV14 and TRBJ2-5): EAGVTQFPSHSVIEKGQTVTLRCDPISGHDNLYWYRRVMGKEIKFLLHFVKESKQDESGMPNNRFLAERTGGTYSTLKVQPAELEDSGVYFCASSRGVRQQETQYFGPGTRLLVL.

The chain combines TRBV6-5 with TRBJ1-1; 8 bases line up with TRBD1. CDR1 is MNHEY, CDR2 SVGAGI, per germline. The CDR3 length is 13 residues. V dropped 2 bases and J dropped 11; count of bases not matched to a gene: 7. The CDR3 nucleotides read TGTGCCAGCAGTTACGTGGGACAGGCGATGGCTTTCTTT. It specifies CASSYVGQAMAFF.

This sequence joins TRBV27 and TRBJ1-1; D not certain. CDR1 and CDR2 from the germline V gene are MNHEY and SMNVEV (reference sequence). Trimming took off 11 bases at V and 2 bases at J, with 18 bases between the two ends. CDR3 length: 14 amino acids. DNA of the CDR3: TGTGCCTCCCGAGGGCGCCGTGGAAACACTGAAGCTTTCTTT. Amino acid sequence: CASRGRRGNTEAFF.

The genes are TRBV18 and TRBJ2-7; maybe TRBD2 (5 bases). Trimming left V 3 bases short and J 3 bases short, with 12 bases between. The CDR3 consists of 14 residues. Germline V gives CDR1 KGHSH, CDR2 LQKENI. CDR3 sequence reads: CASSPFGEYYEQYF. CDR3 in DNA: TGTGCCAGCTCACCTTTCGGGGAATACTACGAGCAGTACTTC.

A word on this clone: Within the sample, other DNA sequences also encode this same CDR3. The chain combines TRBV5-6 with TRBJ2-6; a possible D gene is TRBD2 (5 bases). The CDR3 is 15 residues long. CDR1 is SGHDT, CDR2 YYEEEE, per germline. With 0 bases removed from V and 3 bases from J, the gap between germline ends came to 7 bases. CDR3 nucleotide sequence: TGTGCCAGCAGCTTGGGCGGGTTTGGGGCCAACGTCCTGACTTTC. This gives the protein CASSLGGFGANVLTF.

The chain carries TRBV5-1 and TRBJ1-1; the match to TRBD1 covers 7 bases. CDR1 is SGHRS and CDR2 is YFSETQ in the germline V gene. The CDR3 is 14 amino acids. V dropped 4 bases and J dropped 12; count of bases not matched to a gene: 15. In DNA form, the CDR3 reads TGCGCCAGCAGCACCTCCCAGTACAGGGGAAGGTCTTTCTTT. It translates to CASSTSQYRGRSFF.

This chain uses TRBV24-1 with TRBJ2-5; D remains unclear. Germline loops: CDR1 KGHDR, CDR2 SFDVKD. This CDR3 is built from 15 residues. Trimming stripped 2 bases from V and 1 base from J, with 10 bases between. The CDR3 region has the DNA TGTGCCACCAGTGATTATCTGGGCAGCCAAGAGACCCAGTACTTC. Its translation: CATSDYLGSQETQYF.

The table lists this clone with many counts. The chain recombines TRBV18 with TRBJ1-1; tentatively, D is TRBD1 (6 bases). CDR3 length: 13 amino acids. Germline V gene sequence: CDR1 KGHSH, CDR2 LQKENI. V lost 3 bases and J lost 7, with 12 bases in between. The CDR3 here is CASSPLPTGEAFF. CDR3 bases: TGTGCCAGCTCACCCTTGCCGACAGGTGAAGCTTTCTTT. The full variable domain, rest sourced from reference TRBV18 and TRBJ1-1, is NAGVMQNPRHLVRRRGQEARLRCSPMKGHSHVYWYRQLPEEGLKFMVYLQKENIIDESGMPKERFSAEFPKEGPSILRIQQVVRGDSAAYFCASSPLPTGEAFFGQGTRLTVV.

V is TRBV25-1 and J is TRBJ2-5; 9 nucleotides align to TRBD1. The CDR3 runs 14 residues. The germline CDR1 and CDR2 sequences are MGHDK and SYGVNS. J lost 4 bases, V lost 3 bases, and 3 bases had no gene match. Here the CDR3 DNA reads TGTGCCAGCAGTGAGCGGACAGGGGTAGAGACCCAGTACTTC. This sequence encodes CASSERTGVETQYF.

The chain employs TRBV5-1 and TRBJ2-1, with a weak D call TRBD2 (5 bases). From germline, CDR1 is SGHRS and CDR2 YFSETQ. This CDR3 has 14 residues. The V end was cut by 0 bases, the J end by 7 bases, with 11 bases between. CDR3 DNA sequence: TGCGCCAGCAGCTTGGGGGATGGACTGAATGAGCAGTTCTTC. The encoded protein is CASSLGDGLNEQFF.

This chain connects TRBV5-5 to TRBJ2-1, with TRBD1 matching 8 bases. The CDR3 has 14 residues. CDR1 is SGHKS and CDR2 is YYEKEE in the germline V gene (reference sequence). Trimming cost V 4 bases and J 7 bases; bases outside gene matches: 7. CDR3: CASSEGQGRNEQFF. The DNA for the CDR3 is TGTGCCAGCAGCGAAGGACAGGGTAGGAATGAGCAGTTCTTC.

The chain recombines TRBV5-4 with TRBJ1-2, with TRBD1 matching over 8 bases. The junction had 12 bases not matched to a gene; V was cut back by 1 base and J by 7 bases. This CDR3 region has 16 residues. Germline CDR1 reads SGHNT; CDR2 reads YYREEE (reference sequence). CDR3: CASSLRLTGVSGGYTF. Here the CDR3 DNA reads TGTGCCAGCAGCTTGAGGTTGACAGGGGTATCTGGTGGCTACACCTTC.

The chain joins TRBV7-2 to TRBJ1-2; D remains ambiguous. Between the trimmed V and J ends, which lost 5 bases and 0 bases, there was a span of 10 bases. Per the germline V gene, CDR1 is SGHTA and CDR2 is FQGNSA. CDR3 length equals 14 residues. The CDR3 is CASSGHMTNYGYTF. CDR3 DNA: TGTGCCAGCAGCGGCCACATGACTAACTATGGCTACACCTTC.

The chain joins TRBV10-3 to TRBJ2-3, with D possibly being TRBD1 (6 bases). CDR3 length: 12 amino acids. Per germline, CDR1 ENHRY and CDR2 SYGVKD. The CDR3 sequence is CATGQSTDTQYF. The CDR3 coding sequence is TGTGCTACCGGACAGAGCACAGATACGCAGTATTTT.

This clone came up once. The gene calls are TRBV28 and TRBJ1-5; TRBD1 is a possible D gene (5 bases). The CDR3 totals 14 residues. V lost 5 bases and J 2 bases, leaving 10 bases between the germline ends. Germline CDR1 reads MDHEN; CDR2 reads SYDVKM. The CDR3 DNA follows: TGTGCCAGCAGTCGAGGCAGGGGCAATCAGCCCCAGCATTTT. Encoded protein: CASSRGRGNQPQHF.

The rearrangement joins TRBV5-1 to TRBJ2-1; tentative D call: TRBD1 (6 bases). V was clipped by 2 bases and J by 2 bases, with 11 bases between them. The germline gives CDR1 SGHRS, CDR2 YFSETQ. CDR3 size: 15 residues. Written as DNA, the CDR3 is TGCGCCAGCAGCTTCTCAGGGGTCGCCTACAATGAGCAGTTCTTC. It encodes CASSFSGVAYNEQFF.

J is TRBJ2-7 and V is TRBV6-4; 9 bases agree with TRBD1. Germline CDR1 MRHNA, CDR2 SNTAGT. The CDR3 is made up of 17 amino acids. Germline trimming cut 4 bases from V and 2 bases from J; bases unmatched to any gene: 12. The CDR3 here is CASSGNTGTGFPYEQYF. DNA of the CDR3: TGTGCCAGCAGTGGCAATACCGGGACAGGGTTCCCCTACGAGCAGTACTTC.